These 17 T cell receptor beta chains were all obtained from the same sample, sequenced in a study of vaccination and CD4 T cells after COVID-19. Sequencing of DNA taken from cultured CD4+ T cells relied on the Oncomine TCR Beta short-read assay. TCRdb itself ran the PCR reads through MiXCR, one entry per CDR3 protein. Here the sample spans 8,500 to 10,000 distinct CDR3 sequences, approximately 52% being singletons. Their cognate antigens are unknown. Treatment meaning: roughly ten-day PBMC culture with coronavirus spike peptide pools or control peptides (ViraFEST assay). Input material: CD4+ T cells from blood, cultured in vitro. The receptors derive from a human donor who had recovered from COVID-19.

The rearrangement uses TRBV5-1 and TRBJ1-2; D perhaps matches TRBD1 (5 bases). The CDR3 length is 12 residues. V was trimmed by 3 bases and J by 8 bases, leaving 11 bases between them. Germline lookup yields CDR1 SGHRS and CDR2 YFSETQ. CDR3 DNA: TGCGCCAGCAGCTATGACAGCTGGGGCTACACCTTC. Translation gives CASSYDSWGYTF.

The chain uses TRBV6-5 and TRBJ2-7; 9 bases are shared with TRBD2. The V segment lost 2 bases and the J segment 5 bases; nucleotides outside the gene matches: 16. Germline assignment: CDR1 MNHEY and CDR2 SVGAGI. The CDR3 runs 18 residues. The CDR3 nucleotides are TGTGCCAGCAGTTACCGCGTAAGGCGGGGGGGCCAGAGCCACGAGCAGTACTTC. This translates into CASSYRVRRGGQSHEQYF.

The chain employs TRBV14 and TRBJ2-2; D is possibly TRBD1 (6 bases). The CDR3 extends over 14 amino acids. V shed 4 bases and J shed 7 bases, with 13 bases lying between them. Germline lookup yields CDR1 SGHDN and CDR2 FVKESK. The chain's CDR3 is CASSRTQGVGELFF. The CDR3, as DNA: TGTGCCAGCAGCCGCACACAGGGTGTCGGGGAGCTGTTTTTT.

This chain's CDR3 is CSAGEVGEQFF. DNA for the CDR3: TGCAGCGCTGGAGAAGTCGGGGAGCAGTTCTTC. V and J are TRBV29-1 and TRBJ2-1, with D unclear. Trimming left V 7 bases short and J 10 bases short, with 14 bases between. The CDR3 spans 11 residues. CDR1 and CDR2 from the germline V gene are SQVTM and ANQGSEA.

The table lists this clonotype with a few counts. This chain connects TRBV15 to TRBJ2-5, with a weak D call TRBD2 (6 bases). The germline V gene encodes CDR1 LNHNV and CDR2 YYDKDF (reference sequence). V was cut by 4 bases and J by 5 bases, with 17 bases left in between. The CDR3 consists of 15 residues. The CDR3, as DNA: TGTGCCACCAGCACCCTGCGGGGAGTAGCCGAGACCCAGTACTTC. Its translation is CATSTLRGVAETQYF.

This clonotype qualifies as large. The V and J genes are TRBV6-1 and TRBJ2-7, with a weak D call TRBD1 (5 bases). Germline CDR1 reads MNHNS; CDR2 reads SASEGT. V gave up 7 bases and J gave up 5 bases, with 9 bases separating them. The CDR3 has 11 residues. The CDR3 DNA is TGTGCCAGCAATATAGGGGACGAGCAGTACTTC. It encodes CASNIGDEQYF.

This clonotype was found a few times. The V and J genes are TRBV7-6 and TRBJ2-5; D is undetermined. V was trimmed by 3 bases and J by 4 bases, leaving 12 bases between them. This CDR3 contains 14 residues. The germline V gene has CDR1 SGHVS and CDR2 FNYEAQ. Written as DNA, the CDR3 is TGTGCCAGCAGCTTGTTTGAGGCCCCAGAGACCCAGTACTTC. It specifies CASSLFEAPETQYF. Drawing the rest from reference TRBV7-6 and TRBJ2-5, the complete variable domain is GAGVSQSPRYKVTKRGQDVALRCDPISGHVSLYWYRQALGQGPEFLTYFNYEAQQDKSGLPNDRFSAERPEGSISTLTIQRTEQRDSAMYRCASSLFEAPETQYFGPGTRLLVL.

In its sample, this clonotype was seen once. This chain links TRBV5-5 with TRBJ1-6; D is undetermined. Germline lookup yields CDR1 SGHKS and CDR2 YYEKEE (reference sequence). CDR3 length equals 15 residues. V was cut by 2 bases and J by 5 bases, with 11 bases left in between. In DNA form, the CDR3 reads TGTGCCAGCAGCTTCGGGTCCGGGGATAATTCACCCCTCCACTTT. Protein product: CASSFGSGDNSPLHF. The complete variable domain, with remaining parts taken from reference TRBV5-5 and TRBJ1-6, reads DAGVTQSPTHLIKTRGQQVTLRCSPISGHKSVSWYQQVLGQGPQFIFQYYEKEERGRGNFPDRFSARQFPNYSSELNVNALLLGDSALYLCASSFGSGDNSPLHFGNGTRLTVT.

This clonotype appeared a few times. The chain is built from TRBV25-1 and TRBJ1-2; 7 bases match TRBD1. The V and J ends lost 0 bases and 8 bases, in that order; junction bases with no gene match: 3. The CDR3 extends over 13 amino acids. Germline CDR1 reads MGHDK; CDR2 reads SYGVNS. CDR3 nucleotides: TGTGCCAGCAGTGAATATACAGGGGCCGGCTACACCTTC. Protein sequence: CASSEYTGAGYTF.

In its sample, this clonotype was seen once. J is TRBJ2-6 and V is TRBV5-1, with TRBD1 matching 7 bases. The junction had 5 bases not matched to a gene; V was cut back by 4 bases and J by 4 bases. Germline assignment: CDR1 SGHRS and CDR2 YFSETQ. The CDR3 is 15 residues long. CDR3 sequence: CASSQTGTGANVLTF. The CDR3 bases are TGCGCCAGCAGCCAGACAGGGACCGGGGCCAACGTCCTGACTTTC.

The gene calls are TRBV7-3 and TRBJ1-2; TRBD1 might be the D (6 bases). Germline-derived CDR1 and CDR2 are SGHTA and FQGTGA. The CDR3 spans 14 residues. V was cut by 0 bases and J by 7 bases, with 12 bases left in between. In DNA form, the CDR3 reads TGTGCCAGCAGCTTAACGTCGGGGGCGCGTGGCTACACCTTC. Translating it yields CASSLTSGARGYTF.

This clonotype turned up a few times. The chain uses TRBV20-1 and TRBJ1-5, with TRBD1 matching 7 bases. CDR1 and CDR2 (germline): DFQATT, SNEGSKA (reference sequence). This CDR3 has 14 residues. V trimming: 6 bases; J trimming: 6 bases; junction bases outside the gene matches: 11. The CDR3 DNA follows: TGCAGTGCCCGACAGGGAGAGGTCGGTCAGCCCCAGCATTTT. As protein: CSARQGEVGQPQHF.

Concerning this clonotype: A much bigger clone sits one base away, suggesting this may be a read error. The chain uses TRBV6-1 and TRBJ1-5, with D hard to call. CDR1 and CDR2 from the germline V gene are MNHNS and SASEGT. The CDR3 has 15 residues. V shed 0 bases and J shed 11 bases, with 17 bases lying between them. The chain's CDR3 is CASSEALGGFKSQHF. The CDR3 bases are TGTGCCAGCAGTGAAGCGCTAGGAGGGTTTAAGTCCCAGCATTTT.

Here the CDR3 DNA reads TGTGCCAGCAGTGAGGTCTGGACTGGCTATGGCTACACCTTC. It codes for CASSEVWTGYGYTF. The chain combines TRBV2 with TRBJ1-2, with unresolved D. Germline V CDR1 and CDR2: SNHLY, FYNNEI. This CDR3 contains 14 residues. V lost 3 bases and J 4 bases, leaving 12 bases between the germline ends.

This chain connects TRBV4-1 to TRBJ2-1, with TRBD2 identical over 7 bases. CDR1 is MGHRA and CDR2 is YSYEKL in the germline V gene. This CDR3 contains 15 residues. Trimming cost V 4 bases and J 6 bases; bases outside gene matches: 9. CDR3 amino acids: CASSRMAGTINEQFF. CDR3 sequence (DNA): TGCGCCAGCAGCCGGATGGCCGGGACTATCAATGAGCAGTTCTTC.

The sample holds a few counts of this clonotype. V usage is TRBV7-2 and J usage is TRBJ2-7; D unclear. The V gene lost 5 bases and the J gene lost 4 bases, with 18 bases spanning the gap. The germline V gene has CDR1 SGHTA and CDR2 FQGNSA. The CDR3 loop spans 15 amino acids. For the CDR3, the DNA is TGTGCCAGCAGCCGCAGAGTGGGGAAGGAGTACGAGCAGTACTTC. This sequence encodes CASSRRVGKEYEQYF.

V usage is TRBV10-3 and J usage is TRBJ1-5; no firm D call. CDR3 size: 13 residues. The germline V and J ends were trimmed by 0 bases and 3 bases, with 3 bases remaining between them. Germline V CDR1 and CDR2: ENHRY, SYGVKD. The CDR3 DNA sequence: TGTGCCATCAGTGAGTCCCCCAATCAGCCCCAGCATTTT. Translated, it gives CAISESPNQPQHF.